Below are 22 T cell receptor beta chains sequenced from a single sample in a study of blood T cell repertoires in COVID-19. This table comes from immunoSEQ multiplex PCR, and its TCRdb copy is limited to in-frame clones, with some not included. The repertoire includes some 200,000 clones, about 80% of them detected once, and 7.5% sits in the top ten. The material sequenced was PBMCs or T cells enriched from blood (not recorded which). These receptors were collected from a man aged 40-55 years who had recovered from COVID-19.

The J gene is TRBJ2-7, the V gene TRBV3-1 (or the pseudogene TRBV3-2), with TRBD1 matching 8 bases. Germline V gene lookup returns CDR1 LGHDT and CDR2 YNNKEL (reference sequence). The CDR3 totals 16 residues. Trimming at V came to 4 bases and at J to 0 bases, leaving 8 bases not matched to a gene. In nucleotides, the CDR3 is TGTGCCAGCAGCCCTTCGGGACAGGCGTTCTCCTACGAGCAGTACTTC. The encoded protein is CASSPSGQAFSYEQYF.

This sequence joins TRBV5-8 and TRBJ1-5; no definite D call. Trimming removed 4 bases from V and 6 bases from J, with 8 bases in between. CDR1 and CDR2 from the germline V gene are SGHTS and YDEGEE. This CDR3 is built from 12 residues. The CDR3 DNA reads TGTGCCAGCAGCGCTGAGGGTCAGCCCCAGCATTTT. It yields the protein CASSAEGQPQHF.

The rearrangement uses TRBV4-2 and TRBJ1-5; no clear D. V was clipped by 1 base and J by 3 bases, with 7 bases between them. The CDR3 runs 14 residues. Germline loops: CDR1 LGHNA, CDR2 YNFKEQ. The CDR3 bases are TGTGCCAGCAGCCAAGGGGGAGCCAATCAGCCCCAGCATTTT. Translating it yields CASSQGGANQPQHF.

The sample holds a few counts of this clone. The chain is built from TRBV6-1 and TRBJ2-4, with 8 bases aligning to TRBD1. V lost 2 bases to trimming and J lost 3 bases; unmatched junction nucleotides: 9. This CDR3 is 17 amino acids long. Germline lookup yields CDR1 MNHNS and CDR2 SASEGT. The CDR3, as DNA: TGTGCCAGCAGTGAACAGGGACAGGCCCACCACAAAAACATTCAGTACTTC. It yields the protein CASSEQGQAHHKNIQYF.

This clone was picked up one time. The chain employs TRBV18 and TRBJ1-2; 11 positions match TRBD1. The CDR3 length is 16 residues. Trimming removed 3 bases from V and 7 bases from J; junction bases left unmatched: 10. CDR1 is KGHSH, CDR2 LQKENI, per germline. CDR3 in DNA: TGTGCCAGCTCACCTGGACAGGGGGCCTATATCCTTGGCTACACCTTC. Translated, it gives CASSPGQGAYILGYTF.

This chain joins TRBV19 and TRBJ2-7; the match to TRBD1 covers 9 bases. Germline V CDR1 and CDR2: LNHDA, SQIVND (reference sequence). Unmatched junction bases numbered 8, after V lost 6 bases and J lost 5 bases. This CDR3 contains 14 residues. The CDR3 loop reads CASSVGQGIDEQYF. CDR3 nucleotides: TGTGCCAGTAGCGTGGGACAGGGAATTGACGAGCAGTACTTC.

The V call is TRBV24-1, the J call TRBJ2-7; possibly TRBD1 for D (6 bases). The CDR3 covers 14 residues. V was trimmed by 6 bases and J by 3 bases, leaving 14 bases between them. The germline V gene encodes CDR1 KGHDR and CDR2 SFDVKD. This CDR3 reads CATSKGQGSYEQYF. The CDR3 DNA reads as TGTGCCACCAGTAAGGGGCAGGGGAGCTACGAGCAGTACTTC.

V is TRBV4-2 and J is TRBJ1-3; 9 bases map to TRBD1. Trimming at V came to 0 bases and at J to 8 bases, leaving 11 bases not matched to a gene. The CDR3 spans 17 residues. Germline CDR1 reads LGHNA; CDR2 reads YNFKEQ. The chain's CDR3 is CASSQDAGTGRTYTIYF. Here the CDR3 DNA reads TGTGCCAGCAGCCAAGATGCAGGGACAGGGCGAACATACACCATATATTTT.

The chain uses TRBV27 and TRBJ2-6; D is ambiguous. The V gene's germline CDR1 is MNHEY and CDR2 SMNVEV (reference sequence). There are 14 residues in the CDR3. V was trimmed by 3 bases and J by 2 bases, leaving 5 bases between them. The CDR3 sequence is CASSFGAGANVLTF. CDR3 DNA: TGTGCCAGCAGTTTTGGAGCTGGGGCCAACGTCCTGACTTTC.

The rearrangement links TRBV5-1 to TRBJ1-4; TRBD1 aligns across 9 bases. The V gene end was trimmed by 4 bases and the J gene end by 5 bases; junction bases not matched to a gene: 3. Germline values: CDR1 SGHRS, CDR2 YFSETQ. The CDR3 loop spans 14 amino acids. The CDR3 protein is CASSQTGGNEKLFF. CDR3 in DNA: TGCGCCAGCAGCCAGACAGGGGGGAATGAAAAACTGTTTTTT.

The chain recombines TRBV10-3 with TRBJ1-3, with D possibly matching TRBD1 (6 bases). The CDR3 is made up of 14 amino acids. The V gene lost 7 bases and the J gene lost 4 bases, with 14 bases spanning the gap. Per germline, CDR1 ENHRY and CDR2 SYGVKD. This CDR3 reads CAIMGALVGNTIYF. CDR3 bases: TGTGCCATCATGGGGGCTTTGGTCGGAAACACCATATATTTT.

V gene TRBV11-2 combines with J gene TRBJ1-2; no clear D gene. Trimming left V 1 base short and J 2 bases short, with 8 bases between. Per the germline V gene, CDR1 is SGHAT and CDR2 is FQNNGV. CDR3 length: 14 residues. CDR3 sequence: CASSLAGLNYGYTF. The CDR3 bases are TGTGCCAGCAGCTTAGCTGGACTGAACTATGGCTACACCTTC.

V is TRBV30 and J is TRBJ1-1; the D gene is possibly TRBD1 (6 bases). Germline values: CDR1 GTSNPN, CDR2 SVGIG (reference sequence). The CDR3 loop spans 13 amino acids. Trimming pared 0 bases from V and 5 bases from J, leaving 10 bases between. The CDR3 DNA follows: TGTGCCTGGAGTGTAAGGGGGGGTACTGAAGCTTTCTTT. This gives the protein CAWSVRGGTEAFF.

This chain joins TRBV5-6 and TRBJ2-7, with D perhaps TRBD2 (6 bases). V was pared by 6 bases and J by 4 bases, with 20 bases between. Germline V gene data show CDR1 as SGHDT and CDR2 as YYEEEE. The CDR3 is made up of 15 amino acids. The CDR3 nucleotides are TGTGCCAGCACCTCCCCCCAATGGGGGGTTTACGAGCAGTACTTC. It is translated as CASTSPQWGVYEQYF.

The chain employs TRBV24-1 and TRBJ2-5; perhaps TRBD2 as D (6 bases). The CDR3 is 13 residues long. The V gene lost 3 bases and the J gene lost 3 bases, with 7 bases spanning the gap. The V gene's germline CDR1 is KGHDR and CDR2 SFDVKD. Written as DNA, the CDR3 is TGTGCCACCAGTGATCCGGGGGAAGAGACCCAGTACTTC. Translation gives CATSDPGEETQYF.

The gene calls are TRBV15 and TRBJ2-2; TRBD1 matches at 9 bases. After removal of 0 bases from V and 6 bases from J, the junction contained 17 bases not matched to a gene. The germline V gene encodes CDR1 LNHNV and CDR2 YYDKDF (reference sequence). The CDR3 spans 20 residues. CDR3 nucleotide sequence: TGTGCCACCAGCAGAGATATGAGGCGGCTACAGGGGGCCGGCGCCGGGGAGCTGTTTTTT. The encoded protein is CATSRDMRRLQGAGAGELFF.

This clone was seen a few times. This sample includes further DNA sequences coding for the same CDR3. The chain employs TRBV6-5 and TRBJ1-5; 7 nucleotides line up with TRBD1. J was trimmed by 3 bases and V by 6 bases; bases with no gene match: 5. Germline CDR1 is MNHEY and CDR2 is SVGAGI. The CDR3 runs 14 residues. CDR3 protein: CASSYDRVNQPQHF. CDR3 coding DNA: TGTGCCAGCAGCTATGACAGGGTCAATCAGCCCCAGCATTTT.

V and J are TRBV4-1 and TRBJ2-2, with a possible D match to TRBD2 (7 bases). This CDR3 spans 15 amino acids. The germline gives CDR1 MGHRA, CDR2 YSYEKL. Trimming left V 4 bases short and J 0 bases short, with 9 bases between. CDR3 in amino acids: CASSPGGANTGELFF. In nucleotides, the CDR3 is TGCGCCAGCAGCCCGGGGGGCGCGAACACCGGGGAGCTGTTTTTT.

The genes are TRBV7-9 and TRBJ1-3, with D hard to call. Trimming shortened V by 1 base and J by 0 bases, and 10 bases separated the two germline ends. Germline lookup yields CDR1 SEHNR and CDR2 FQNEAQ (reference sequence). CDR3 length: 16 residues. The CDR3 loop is CASSLDTTYSGNTIYF. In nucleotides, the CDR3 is TGTGCCAGCAGCTTAGACACTACATACTCTGGAAACACCATATATTTT.

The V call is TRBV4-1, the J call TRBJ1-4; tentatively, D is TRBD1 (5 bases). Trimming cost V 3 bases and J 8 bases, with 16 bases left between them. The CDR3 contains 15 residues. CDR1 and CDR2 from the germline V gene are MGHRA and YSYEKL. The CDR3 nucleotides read TGCGCCAGCAGCCATCCTGTGCAGGGCTGGGAAAAACTGTTTTTT. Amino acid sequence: CASSHPVQGWEKLFF.

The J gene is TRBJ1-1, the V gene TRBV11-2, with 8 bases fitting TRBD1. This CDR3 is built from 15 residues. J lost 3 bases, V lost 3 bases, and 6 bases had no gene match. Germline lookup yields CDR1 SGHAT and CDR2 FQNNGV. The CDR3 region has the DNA TGTGCCAGCAGCTTCCAGGGGGCATGGGACACTGAAGCTTTCTTT. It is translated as CASSFQGAWDTEAFF. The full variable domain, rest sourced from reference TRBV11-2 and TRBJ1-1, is EAGVAQSPRYKIIEKRQSVAFWCNPISGHATLYWYQQILGQGPKLLIQFQNNGVVDDSQLPKDRFSAERLKGVDSTLKIQPAKLEDSAVYLCASSFQGAWDTEAFFGQGTRLTVV.

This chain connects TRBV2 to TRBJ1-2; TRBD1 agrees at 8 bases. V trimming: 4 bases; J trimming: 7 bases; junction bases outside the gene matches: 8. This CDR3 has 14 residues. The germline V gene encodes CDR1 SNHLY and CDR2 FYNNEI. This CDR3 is CASSGDRGSGGYTF. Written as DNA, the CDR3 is TGTGCCAGCAGTGGTGACAGGGGATCAGGTGGCTACACCTTC.